This T cell receptor (beta chain) was observed in a study of T cell repertoires in cytomegalovirus infection. Study findings and constraints: Using cumulative public TCR beta family frequency, the authors identified those who carried CMV together with the relevant HLA.

Via MiXCR, TCRdb re-called the reads, giving one row per CDR3 protein. The sample holds about 500,000 distinct CDR3 sequences; 30% to 35% are singletons and the top ten take 15% to 20%. About this clonotype: Antigen unknown.

This TCR was sampled from a human donor in good health (CMV status not recorded). Some clones in this sample may be carry-over from other donors' samples. Sequenced material: cultured PBMCs, taken from culture after CMV antigen stimulation.

CDR3 region: CASSLRTSANTGELFF. The CDR3 DNA reads TGTGCCAGCAGCCTCCGGACTAGCGCGAACACCGGGGAGCTGTTTTTT. The V gene is TRBV9, the J gene TRBJ2-2; TRBD2 aligns across 9 bases. With 4 bases clipped from V and 0 bases from J, the junction kept 4 bases outside the gene matches. The V gene's germline CDR1 is SGDLS and CDR2 YYNGEE. CDR3 size: 16 residues.